The 27 T cell receptor beta chains below come from one sample, sequenced in a study of blood T cell repertoires in COVID-19. Repertoires were generated with immunoSEQ multiplex PCR, while TCRdb's copy carries only in-frame clones and drops some. The repertoire has some 240,000 clones, roughly nine tenths of them found once; the top ten carry around 4.6%. The material sequenced was peripheral blood. The receptor source for this set is a woman aged 35 to 49 who had recovered from COVID-19.

The chain joins TRBV6-5 to TRBJ1-1, with D tentatively TRBD1 (5 bases). In germline, CDR1 is MNHEY, CDR2 SVGAGI. The V end was cut by 6 bases, the J end by 5 bases, with 13 bases between. The CDR3 length is 13 residues. The CDR3 sequence: CASSPGGGTEAFF. CDR3 DNA: TGTGCCAGCAGCCCCGGTGGGGGGACTGAAGCTTTCTTT.

The J gene is TRBJ2-5, the V gene TRBV5-4; 9 positions agree with TRBD2. With 5 bases clipped from V and 5 bases from J, the junction kept 10 bases outside the gene matches. In germline, CDR1 is SGHNT, CDR2 YYREEE (reference sequence). There are 15 residues in the CDR3. CDR3 residues: CASRFSGSGLETQYF. The DNA for the CDR3 is TGTGCCAGCAGGTTTAGCGGGAGTGGGCTGGAGACCCAGTACTTC.

The chain is built from TRBV13 and TRBJ2-5, with a weak D call TRBD1 (5 bases). The CDR3 extends over 13 amino acids. Trimming shortened V by 5 bases and J by 1 base, and 8 bases separated the two germline ends. Germline CDR1 and CDR2: PRHDT and FYEKMQ (reference sequence). Written as DNA, the CDR3 is TGTGCCAGCAGCCCGACAGTCCAAGAGACCCAGTACTTC. Amino acids: CASSPTVQETQYF.

The chain combines TRBV7-2 with TRBJ1-4, with D unclear. CDR3 length equals 12 residues. CDR1 is SGHTA, CDR2 FQGNSA, per germline. The V and J ends lost 6 bases and 4 bases respectively, with 6 bases between them. The CDR3 region is CASRQLNEKLFF. CDR3 nucleotides: TGTGCCAGCAGACAGCTTAATGAAAAACTGTTTTTT.

This clone has a handful of counts. V is TRBV5-1 and J is TRBJ2-2; no definite D call. The germline CDR1 and CDR2 sequences are SGHRS and YFSETQ. The CDR3 spans 15 residues. V was cut by 0 bases and J by 4 bases, with 10 bases left in between. DNA of the CDR3: TGCGCCAGCAGCTTGGGGATGACGGGCACCGGGGAGCTGTTTTTT. It specifies CASSLGMTGTGELFF.

The rearrangement uses TRBV5-1 and TRBJ2-3, with no clear D. The CDR3 covers 15 residues. CDR1 and CDR2 (germline): SGHRS, YFSETQ. The V gene lost 0 bases and the J gene lost 2 bases, with 10 bases spanning the gap. The chain's CDR3 is CASSLDSNPTDTQYF. The CDR3 DNA reads as TGCGCCAGCAGCTTGGACAGCAACCCCACAGATACGCAGTATTTT.

The CDR3 sequence: CASSFVDRPEAFF. The CDR3 nucleotides read TGTGCCAGCAGCTTTGTGGACAGGCCTGAAGCTTTCTTT. The J gene is TRBJ1-1, the V gene TRBV5-6; 7 bases agree with TRBD1. CDR1 SGHDT and CDR2 YYEEEE come from the germline V gene. V lost 2 bases to trimming and J lost 6 bases; unmatched junction nucleotides: 4. This CDR3 is 13 amino acids long.

This clone appeared once. V gene TRBV5-1 combines with J gene TRBJ2-5; tentatively, D is TRBD2 (5 bases). Per germline, CDR1 SGHRS and CDR2 YFSETQ. The V end was cut by 0 bases, the J end by 5 bases, with 11 bases between. This CDR3 contains 14 residues. CDR3 coding DNA: TGCGCCAGCAGCTTGGGCGGACTTGGGGAGACCCAGTACTTC. Protein product: CASSLGGLGETQYF.

This clone was detected many times. The V call is TRBV28, the J call TRBJ2-7; possible D gene TRBD1, 6 bases. V was shortened by 5 bases and J by 3 bases, with 11 bases between the two germline ends. This CDR3 has 13 amino acids. Looked up from germline, CDR1 is MDHEN and CDR2 is SYDVKM. The CDR3 nucleotides read TGTGCCAGCAGTATTGGACAGCACTACGAGCAGTACTTC. It is translated as CASSIGQHYEQYF.

The V and J genes are TRBV3-1 (or the pseudogene TRBV3-2) and TRBJ1-5; no definite D call. V was cut by 3 bases and J by 4 bases, with 13 bases left in between. From germline, CDR1 is LGHDT and CDR2 YNNKEL (reference sequence). The CDR3 spans 15 residues. Written as DNA, the CDR3 is TGTGCCAGCAGCCAGGATGTCACAGCTAATCAGCCCCAGCATTTT. As protein: CASSQDVTANQPQHF.

V usage is TRBV19 and J usage is TRBJ2-1; 11 bases align to TRBD2. The germline V gene encodes CDR1 LNHDA and CDR2 SQIVND (reference sequence). The CDR3 sequence is 14 residues long. The ends lost 5 bases at V and 6 bases at J; junction bases unmatched: 3. The CDR3 region has the DNA TGTGCCAGTAGTTCCCTAGCGGGGGGCAATGAGCAGTTCTTC. Protein product: CASSSLAGGNEQFF.

V gene TRBV18 combines with J gene TRBJ1-4, with TRBD1 as a possible D gene (5 bases). The CDR3 has 13 residues. Germline CDR1 KGHSH, CDR2 LQKENI. V lost 6 bases, J lost 8 bases, and 13 bases lay in between. CDR3 protein: CASSSTVWEKLFF. Here the CDR3 DNA reads TGTGCCAGCTCCTCGACAGTATGGGAAAAACTGTTTTTT.

The chain employs TRBV12-3 or TRBV12-4 and TRBJ2-5; D is ambiguous. V lost 5 bases to trimming and J lost 4 bases, with 5 bases between them. This CDR3 comprises 11 residues. Here the CDR3 DNA reads TGTGCCAGCAGTGGTAGAGAGACCCAGTACTTC. This codes for CASSGRETQYF.

On this clone itself: This sample includes further DNA sequences coding for the same CDR3. V is TRBV7-9 and J is TRBJ1-2; 7 bases line up with TRBD1. Germline V lookup: CDR1 SEHNR, CDR2 FQNEAQ (reference sequence). CDR3 length equals 13 residues. The junction had 1 base not matched to a gene; V was cut back by 0 bases and J by 6 bases. CDR3 nucleotide sequence: TGTGCCAGCAGCTTAGCAGGGGGCGATGGCTACACCTTC. It yields the protein CASSLAGGDGYTF.

On this clone: This sample also contains other DNA sequences that code for the same CDR3. The chain joins TRBV7-9 to TRBJ1-1; D not certain. The CDR3 spans 13 residues. Germline assignment: CDR1 SEHNR and CDR2 FQNEAQ (reference sequence). V was shortened by 1 base and J by 1 base, with 4 bases between the two germline ends. The CDR3 region has the DNA TGTGCCAGCAGCTTAGGACAGAACACTGAAGCTTTCTTT. It encodes CASSLGQNTEAFF.

The sample holds one count of this clone. The chain couples TRBV19 to TRBJ2-3; a possible D gene is TRBD1 (7 bases). Trimming stripped 3 bases from V and 3 bases from J, with 13 bases between. The CDR3 is 15 amino acids. In germline, CDR1 is LNHDA, CDR2 SQIVND (reference sequence). The CDR3 here is CASSIDRDFTDTQYF. The CDR3 DNA reads as TGTGCCAGTAGTATCGACAGGGACTTTACAGATACGCAGTATTTT.

J is TRBJ2-7 and V is TRBV7-2, with 8 bases aligning to TRBD2. V lost 1 base, J lost 1 base, and 6 bases stayed unmatched. The length of the CDR3 is 16 residues. CDR1 and CDR2 (germline): SGHTA, FQGNSA. The CDR3 loop is CASSLVSGRASYEQYV. For the CDR3, the DNA is TGTGCCAGCAGCTTAGTTTCCGGGAGGGCATCCTACGAGCAGTACGTC.

The chain combines TRBV27 with TRBJ1-2; 7 bases match TRBD1. V lost 4 bases to trimming and J lost 1 base; unmatched junction nucleotides: 12. Germline loops: CDR1 MNHEY, CDR2 SMNVEV (reference sequence). The CDR3 has 17 residues. The CDR3 sequence: CASSSHPQGNFNYGYTF. CDR3 nucleotide sequence: TGTGCCAGCAGTTCACATCCACAGGGGAACTTTAACTATGGCTACACCTTC.

The J gene is TRBJ2-5, the V gene TRBV7-6; 10 bases agree with TRBD2. The J segment lost 4 bases and the V segment lost 10 bases, leaving 6 bases of the junction unmatched. Germline V gene data show CDR1 as SGHVS and CDR2 as FNYEAQ. The CDR3 is made up of 13 amino acids. CDR3 DNA sequence: TGTGCCATAGAGCGGGAGGGTTTAGAGACCCAGTACTTC. It codes for CAIEREGLETQYF.

This chain connects TRBV27 to TRBJ1-3; 9 bases are a match to TRBD1. The ends lost 6 bases at V and 4 bases at J; junction bases unmatched: 19. The CDR3 has 19 amino acids. The germline gives CDR1 MNHEY, CDR2 SMNVEV (reference sequence). Here the CDR3 reads CASSQGTGFPSVSGNTIYF. The CDR3 DNA follows: TGTGCCAGCAGCCAAGGGACAGGGTTTCCCAGTGTTTCGGGAAACACCATATATTTT.

This clone was picked up one time. The V and J genes are TRBV11-3 and TRBJ2-5, with a possible D match to TRBD1 (5 bases). With 5 bases removed from V and 5 bases from J, the gap between germline ends came to 9 bases. The V gene's germline CDR1 is SGHNT and CDR2 YENEEA. This CDR3 has 12 residues. CDR3 DNA: TGTGCCAGCAGCGCCGACAGTGAGACCCAGTACTTC. The encoded protein is CASSADSETQYF.

The chain has TRBV27 and TRBJ2-5; 9 bases fit TRBD2. Losses at the gene ends were 3 bases for V and 5 bases for J; bases not matched to a gene: 1. CDR1 and CDR2 (germline): MNHEY, SMNVEV (reference sequence). The CDR3 is 13 residues long. CDR3 sequence (DNA): TGTGCCAGCAGTTTGCGGGAGGGGGAGACCCAGTACTTC. Protein sequence: CASSLREGETQYF.

J is TRBJ2-4 and V is TRBV2; no reliable D call. Germline CDR1 and CDR2: SNHLY and FYNNEI. The CDR3 runs to 15 residues. V was cut by 1 base and J by 0 bases, with 7 bases left in between. The CDR3 coding sequence is TGTGCCAGCAGTGAAGGGGCCAGAGCCAAAAACATTCAGTACTTC. This codes for CASSEGARAKNIQYF.

The genes are TRBV30 and TRBJ1-3; D perhaps matches TRBD1 (5 bases). Trimming stripped 4 bases from V and 0 bases from J, with 10 bases between. The CDR3 is made up of 14 amino acids. CDR1 is GTSNPN and CDR2 is SVGIG in the germline V gene (reference sequence). CDR3 nucleotide sequence: TGTGCCTGGATGGGACTCCGCTCTGGAAACACCATATATTTT. Its translation is CAWMGLRSGNTIYF.

The chain recombines TRBV3-1 (or the pseudogene TRBV3-2) with TRBJ2-2; the D gene is possibly TRBD2 (5 bases). The CDR3 spans 17 residues. CDR1 and CDR2 from the germline V gene are LGHDT and YNNKEL (reference sequence). V lost 1 base and J lost 0, with 12 bases in between. The CDR3 loop is CASSQVGILANTGELFF. The CDR3 coding sequence is TGTGCCAGCAGCCAAGTCGGCATACTAGCGAACACCGGGGAGCTGTTTTTT.

Comment on this clone: Relative to the germline gene, one junction end is altered; a read error may explain this. The rearrangement uses TRBV11-3 and TRBJ2-2; a possible D gene is TRBD1 (6 bases). Per the germline V gene, CDR1 is SGHNT and CDR2 is YENEEA. CDR3 size: 15 residues. The CDR3, as DNA: TGTGCCAGCAGCTTAGCAGGGGAGAACGCCGGGGAGCTGTTTTTT. Its protein product is CASSLAGENAGELFF.

This rearrangement joins TRBV5-4 to TRBJ2-4; 8 bases match TRBD1. The CDR3 contains 15 residues. CDR1 and CDR2 (germline): SGHNT, YYREEE (reference sequence). The junction had 10 bases not matched to a gene; V was cut back by 5 bases and J by 6 bases. CDR3 loop: CASSLPTGEGNIQYF. CDR3 DNA sequence: TGTGCCAGCAGTCTCCCGACAGGGGAAGGAAACATTCAGTACTTC.